This T cell receptor (beta chain) derives from a study of T cell repertoires in cytomegalovirus infection. This clonotype appeared a few times. As yet, its antigen is unknown. This CDR3 region has 14 residues. The junction had 8 bases not matched to a gene; V was cut back by 6 bases and J by 6 bases. Germline CDR1 and CDR2: LGHNA and YSLEER. Findings and limits, study-wide: CMV-specific TCR beta clonotypes restricted by HLA-C dominated the ex vivo response.

Each CDR3 protein is one row after TCRdb ran MiXCR on the reads. The sample has hundreds of thousands of distinct CDR3 sequences, roughly 30% seen once. The receptor was isolated from a human donor in good health (CMV status not recorded). Some clones in this sample may be carry-over from other donors' samples. The V call is TRBV4-3, the J call TRBJ2-1, with 7 bases matching TRBD2. Sample: cultured CD8+ T cells from PBMCs, taken from culture after CMV antigen stimulation. CDR3 in DNA: TGCGCCAGCAGTCGAGGACTAGTAAGCAATGAGCAGTTCTTC. It is translated as CASSRGLVSNEQFF.